The present T cell receptor beta chain was sequenced within a study of cytomegalovirus exposure and HLA in healthy donors (dated by TCRdb to about 2017). With respect to the entire study: In an earlier analysis of under 750 of the donors, less than 350 Gb of sequence data and approximately 120 million unique TCR beta sequences from 180 million or so T cells were reported. An early release covering roughly 580 HLA-typed donors comprised approximately 300 gigabases of sequencing data and approximately 80 million unique TCR sequences. Of the roughly 400 genotyped donors, roughly 80% fell in the genetic ancestry cluster associated with self-reported Caucasian donors. The study aimed to test whether signatures of past pathogen exposure could be identified by cataloging public T cell receptors. The study used immunosequencing to profile the T cell repertoires of several hundred subjects and linked those repertoires to cytomegalovirus serostatus. Along with the approximately 670-subject first cohort, a separate validation cohort of around 110 different subjects was used. To predict cytomegalovirus infection status, the study brought together high-throughput TCR immunosequencing, statistical association of individual TCRs with disease status, and machine learning. A later analysis re-examined previously published TCR beta repertoires from roughly 650 donors and added high-resolution HLA genotyping to investigate patterns of TCR occurrence. The later analysis used no new phenotypic data to find candidate immune exposures, relying instead on TCR beta sequences and their occurrence across donors. An earlier analysis of 587 of the donors used high-throughput TCR beta sequencing to judge whether each TCR beta V gene segment behaved as functional or pseudogenic. Donor age, sex, ethnicity and CMV serostatus were compiled together with the repertoire data. A later genetic analysis took genome-wide SNP genotypes for about 55% of the 666 donors and used that subset as a discovery cohort. Every repertoire in the discovery cohort had been generated on one and the same sequencing platform. HLA typing covered class I and class II loci at four-digit resolution. Typing coverage differed by locus: A, B, C, DRB1 and DQB1 were typed in about 620-630 donors, DQA1 in 522, DPA1 in 606, and DPB1 in just under 490. Because of strong linkage in the cohort, five DR-DQ haplotypes were treated as single units for association and clustering. Among around 400 genotyped donors of the cohort, an average of about 220,000 unique TCR beta nucleotide sequences was sequenced per donor, of which about 19% were non-productive. Study-wide conclusions, independent of this receptor: In a later analysis, several top co-occurrence clusters were reported to appear linked to parvovirus B19, influenza, CMV and Epstein-Barr virus. A later analysis found that most CMV-associated TCR beta chains appeared HLA-restricted, with HLA associations seemingly driven largely by CMV exposure. Compared with the 666-donor mean, donors in an Asian-associated ancestry cluster had fewer N-insertions in productive TCRs, according to a later genetic analysis. According to a later analysis, TCR association rates differed among HLA loci, with DRB1 alleles showing the most associated TCRs and HLA-C alleles showing the fewest. The cohort was sequenced for TCR beta chains only, and without alpha or paired-chain data the features that could be detected were limited. Immune exposure information for the cohort was limited to CMV serostatus. A further reported finding was that TCR beta sequences accurately predicted the HLA-A and HLA-B alleles for most subjects in the first cohort. Because the 87-base-pair reads could not distinguish some IMGT-functional V segments, including TRBV6-2 and TRBV6-3, those segments were excluded. The study gave a list of about 160 TCR beta chains associated with cytomegalovirus. The sequencing pipeline was judged likely to have produced a cluster of highly shared sequence variants as a technical artifact. Roughly 15 rarely observed V segments, including chromosome 9 orphons, were excluded from the earlier analysis of about 600 of the donors because counts were too low. Cytomegalovirus status was reported to be diagnosed by the classifier with high specificity and sensitivity in both the original and validation cohorts. Because HLA typing was missing for some donors at each locus, association tests included only the typed subset. At a false discovery rate of 0.05, a later analysis linked fewer than 20,000 TCR beta sequences to specific HLA alleles. According to the authors, the approach could potentially be generalized to other disease states and immunological phenotypes. Broadly in line with IMGT annotations, most TCR beta V segments showed up in productive rearrangements about 87% or about 30% of the time in an earlier analysis of around 600 of the donors. When HLA alleles, especially DR and DQ, strongly co-occurred, TCR associations were difficult to assign to individual alleles. Across donors, most TCR sequences were observed very rarely, whereas some public TCRs were present in many individuals. The presence/absence analyses assumed that sequencing depth was roughly uniform across donors, and that assumption may not be true. A later analysis found that HLA-associated TCR beta chains were more clonally expanded and had lower generation probabilities than equally common non-associated chains. Three of the identified cytomegalovirus-associated TCR beta chains were confirmed in vitro to be specific for cytomegalovirus antigens. Correlated functional status among segregating V segments might reflect linkage disequilibrium, but an unknown experimental factor could not be ruled out. An association between a missense DCLRE1C variant and V-gene and J-gene trimming of TCR beta chains was found in a later genetic analysis and replicated in an independent cohort.

To note about this clone: It lacks a known antigen. Base qualities were left out, and no much larger clone turns up one base away.

The CDR3 contains 15 residues, cysteine and phenylalanine counted. The DNA shown is the 45-base CDR3, in frame from base 1. The germline V end is reduced by 7 bases and the J end by 3 bases; junction bases left unmatched: 5. CDR1 and CDR2 were assigned from the germline V gene as MNHNS and SASEGT. The library was prepared using the immunoSEQ multiplex PCR assay. The multiplex PCR relied on a mix of 60 forward primers for TCR Vbeta segments and 13 reverse primers for TCR Jbeta segments. A multiplex PCR assay on genomic DNA amplified the CDR3 region of rearranged TCR beta genes. Amplified TCR beta libraries were sequenced as 87-base-pair reads on the Illumina HiSeq System. The authors' pipeline ran thus. A later analysis counted approximately 74 million unique TCR beta chains across the 550 to 800 repertoires, and 9.5 million to 11 million of these chains were shared by at least two donors. To remove PCR and sequencing errors, raw reads were error-corrected and collapsed into unique sequences using a nearest-neighbor algorithm that merged closely related sequences. Alignment of CDR3 sequences to IMGT reference sequences was used to assign V, D and J gene segments. For a sequence to be retained, a match of at least six nucleotides was required to both a V gene segment and a J gene segment. Rearrangements were classified as productive when the CDR3 lacked stop codons and remained in frame with V and J, and all other rearrangements were classified as non-productive. CDR3 was defined according to IMGT convention as the region running from the second conserved V-encoded cysteine to the conserved J-encoded phenylalanine. The earlier analysis of more than 450 of the donors excluded sequences that lacked an unambiguous match to a single V gene segment. An earlier analysis of a few hundred of the donors called V segments functional above 56.7% productive rearrangements and segregating when the between-donor standard deviation exceeded 5%. A statistical classification framework was built for diagnosing cytomegalovirus status from the catalog of TCR beta chain sequences. In a later analysis, V and J genes were assigned by comparing TCR nucleotide sequences against IMGT/GENE-DB human TR gene sequences. Using the TCRdist pipeline, a later analysis assigned CDR3 sequences along with most-parsimonious VDJ recombination scenarios. In a later analysis, each TCR beta chain was defined by its CDR3 amino acid sequence together with its V-gene family, and reads lacking a unique V-gene family were excluded. A later analysis removed 600 or so highly shared, low-generation-probability nucleotide sequences to deal with suspected cross-contamination and a sequencing artifact. In a later analysis, a clonal expansion index was calculated for each public chain from normalized within-repertoire ranks of inferred template counts. A later analysis computed generation probabilities with a VDJ recombination model fitted to out-of-frame rearrangements, and checked the results against IGoR. In a later analysis, hypergeometric tests were used to score TCR-TCR, TCR-HLA and TCR-CMV co-occurrence, with a repertoire-size bias correction applied to TCR pairs. To estimate false discovery rates, a later analysis permuted the HLA or CMV assignments 20 times. In a later analysis, co-occurring TCRs were grouped using DBSCAN, with TCRdist sequence similarity added in when clustering inside HLA-allele-positive subsets. Co-occurrence clustering excluded repertoires with fewer than 30,000 or more than 120,000 public chains, plus five with anomalous nucleotide sharing. TCRdb carries this immuneACCESS record with in-frame sequences only. Its versions omit some clonotypes, under half of them owing to an unresolved V gene in the studies checked, with the rest unexplained. V and J calls and clone size are given by that table; D and trimming were obtained from the DNA. In all, the sample holds about 200,000 clones, and 60% to 80% of those were seen once. Jointly, the top ten make up roughly 2.1% of the sample.

The cohort comprised 666 healthy bone marrow donors. At the time of sampling, every cohort member was nominally healthy, though immune exposures that went unrecorded were likely present. The donor was CMV seropositive and was included in the group of 300 or so seropositive cohort members. Every donor gave a peripheral blood sample, and the peripheral blood mononuclear cells from that sample were used for TCR beta sequencing. The Qiagen DNeasy Blood Extraction Kit was used to extract genomic DNA from the blood cell samples. The source of this sequence is a woman aged 25 to 39 in good health and CMV-seropositive. This chain joins TRBV6-1 to TRBJ2-3; TRBD2 lines up with 12 middle nucleotides. Material: PBMCs. The DNA reads as follows: TGTGCCAGCAAAACCGGGACTAGCGGGACAGATACGCAGTATTTT. It translates as CASKTGTSGTDTQYF.